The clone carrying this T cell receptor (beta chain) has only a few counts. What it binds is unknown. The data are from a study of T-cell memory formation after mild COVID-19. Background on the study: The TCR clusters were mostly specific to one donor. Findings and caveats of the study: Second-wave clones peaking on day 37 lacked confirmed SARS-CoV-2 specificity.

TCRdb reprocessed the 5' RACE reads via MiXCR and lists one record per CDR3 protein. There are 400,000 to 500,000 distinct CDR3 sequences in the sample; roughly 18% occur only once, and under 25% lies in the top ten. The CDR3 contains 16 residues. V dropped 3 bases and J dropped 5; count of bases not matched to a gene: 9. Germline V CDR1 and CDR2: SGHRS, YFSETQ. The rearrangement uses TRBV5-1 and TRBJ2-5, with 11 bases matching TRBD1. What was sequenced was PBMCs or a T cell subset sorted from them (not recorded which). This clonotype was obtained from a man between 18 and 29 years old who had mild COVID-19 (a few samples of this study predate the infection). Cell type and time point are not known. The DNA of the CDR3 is TGCGCCAGCAGCTCGCACGGACAGGGGGCGAGTGAGACCCAGTACTTC. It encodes CASSSHGQGASETQYF.